Listed here are 22 T cell receptor beta chains from one sample, sequenced in a study of T cell responses to AZD1222 COVID-19 vaccine. Using immunoSEQ multiplex PCR, the repertoire was profiled, and TCRdb retains in-frame clones only, with some absent. The sample shows around 110,000 clones, approximately 85% of them seen only once. The sample in question was peripheral blood, obtained on day 0 of MenACWY control vaccination. The receptors come from an adult in good health.

This chain uses TRBV5-1 with TRBJ2-7; 9 bases match TRBD1. CDR1 and CDR2 (germline): SGHRS, YFSETQ. The J segment lost 3 bases and the V segment lost 4 bases, leaving 2 bases of the junction unmatched. The CDR3 is 13 residues long. CDR3 loop: CASSADRGYEQYF. CDR3 nucleotides: TGCGCCAGCAGCGCGGACAGGGGCTACGAGCAGTACTTC.

This sequence joins TRBV29-1 and TRBJ2-7; D is unresolved. CDR1 and CDR2 from the germline V gene are SQVTM and ANQGSEA. Trimming took 3 bases from V and 6 from J, leaving 12 bases between them. CDR3 length: 12 amino acids. The CDR3 protein is CSVDLMGGEQYF. The CDR3 DNA sequence: TGCAGCGTTGACTTAATGGGCGGCGAGCAGTACTTC.

In this sample, this clone turned up once. V is TRBV5-1 and J is TRBJ1-1; maybe TRBD1 (5 bases). Germline CDR1 SGHRS, CDR2 YFSETQ. The ends were cut back, 0 bases at V and 7 bases at J, with 7 bases in the middle. The CDR3 contains 12 residues. The chain's CDR3 is CASSLVGVEAFF. The CDR3 DNA reads TGCGCCAGCAGCTTGGTGGGGGTTGAAGCTTTCTTT.

The chain couples TRBV6-5 to TRBJ2-1; perhaps TRBD1 as D (5 bases). Per germline, CDR1 MNHEY and CDR2 SVGAGI. The CDR3 has 15 amino acids. V was shortened by 0 bases and J by 3 bases, with 9 bases between the two germline ends. The CDR3 loop reads CASSYSARGYNEQFF. CDR3 DNA: TGTGCCAGCAGTTACTCGGCTAGGGGCTACAATGAGCAGTTCTTC.

J is TRBJ2-5 and V is TRBV6-5; a possible D gene is TRBD2 (5 bases). Germline V CDR1 and CDR2: MNHEY, SVGAGI. V gave up 0 bases and J gave up 7 bases, with 15 bases separating them. This CDR3 is 15 amino acids long. The CDR3 sequence: CASSYSRGGRGTQYF. The DNA for the CDR3 is TGTGCCAGCAGTTACTCGAGAGGAGGCCGGGGGACCCAGTACTTC.

This clone was found once. The rearrangement uses TRBV9 and TRBJ2-3, with 10 bases fitting TRBD2. The CDR3 covers 15 residues. Per the germline V gene, CDR1 is SGDLS and CDR2 is YYNGEE. Trimming cost V 4 bases and J 4 bases; bases outside gene matches: 6. The CDR3 sequence is CASSNSGGAADTQYF. DNA of the CDR3: TGTGCCAGCAGCAACAGCGGGGGGGCAGCAGATACGCAGTATTTT.

CDR3 in DNA: TGCGCCAGCAGCTTAACAGGGGATGGCAATCAGCCCCAGCATTTT. It translates to CASSLTGDGNQPQHF. The gene calls are TRBV5-1 and TRBJ1-5, with 7 bases aligning to TRBD1. The CDR3 is 15 residues long. Germline loops: CDR1 SGHRS, CDR2 YFSETQ. V gave up 2 bases and J gave up 2 bases; unmatched junction bases: 4.

For this clone: Germline is not matched at one junction end, which may reflect a read error. J is TRBJ2-7 and V is TRBV6-6; 7 bases are a match to TRBD1. This CDR3 has 13 amino acids. Germline-derived CDR1 and CDR2 are MNHNY and SVGAGI (reference sequence). The CDR3 DNA reads TGTGCCGGCAGTTGGGGGACAGTCTACGAGCAGTACTTC. Protein product: CAGSWGTVYEQYF.

The J gene is TRBJ1-2, the V gene TRBV29-1, with 8 nucleotides matching TRBD1. The ends lost 7 bases at V and 4 bases at J; junction bases unmatched: 14. CDR3 length: 15 residues. Germline V lookup: CDR1 SQVTM, CDR2 ANQGSEA. The CDR3 DNA reads TGCAGCGCATGGGACAGGAAGGGGAGGCCCTATGGCTACACCTTC. Translated, it gives CSAWDRKGRPYGYTF. The variable domain in full, completed from reference TRBV29-1 and TRBJ1-2, reads SAVISQKPSRDICQRGTSLTIQCQVDSQVTMMFWYRQQPGQSLTLIATANQGSEATYESGFVIDKFPISRPNLTFSTLTVSNMSPEDSSIYLCSAWDRKGRPYGYTFGSGTRLTVV.

This clone was recorded only once. J is TRBJ2-1 and V is TRBV5-4, with D perhaps being TRBD1 or TRBD2 (5 bases each). Trimming took off 2 bases at V and 4 bases at J, with 19 bases between the two ends. Germline V gene data show CDR1 as SGHNT and CDR2 as YYREEE (reference sequence). The CDR3 consists of 17 residues. Here the CDR3 DNA reads TGTGCCAGCAGCTTTTATCGCCAGGGAGATTTTTACAATGAGCAGTTCTTC. Residues: CASSFYRQGDFYNEQFF. The whole variable domain, filled in from reference TRBV5-4 and TRBJ2-1, reads ETGVTQSPTHLIKTRGQQVTLRCSSQSGHNTVSWYQQALGQGPQFIFQYYREEENGRGNFPPRFSGLQFPNYSSELNVNALELDDSALYLCASSFYRQGDFYNEQFFGPGTRLTVL.

The chain joins TRBV5-1 to TRBJ2-5, with D maybe TRBD2 (7 bases). CDR3 length equals 14 residues. V lost 2 bases to trimming and J lost 5 bases, with 13 bases between them. Per germline, CDR1 SGHRS and CDR2 YFSETQ. The CDR3, as DNA: TGCGCCAGCAGCTTCGGGGGGCCGGGGGAGACCCAGTACTTC. Amino acids: CASSFGGPGETQYF.

This chain connects TRBV5-1 to TRBJ1-1, with D hard to call. Trimming stripped 1 base from V and 6 bases from J, with 10 bases between. CDR1 and CDR2 (germline): SGHRS, YFSETQ. CDR3 size: 13 residues. DNA of the CDR3: TGCGCCAGCAGCTTGAATCTATTGTCTGAAGCTTTCTTT. This translates into CASSLNLLSEAFF.

J is TRBJ2-7 and V is TRBV5-1; 8 bases align to TRBD2. The CDR3 totals 15 residues. Germline V lookup: CDR1 SGHRS, CDR2 YFSETQ. The V gene end was trimmed by 0 bases and the J gene end by 0 bases; junction bases not matched to a gene: 2. The DNA of the CDR3 is TGCGCCAGCAGCTTGGGCGGGGGGAGCTCCTACGAGCAGTACTTC. It translates to CASSLGGGSSYEQYF.

V usage is TRBV28 and J usage is TRBJ1-5; weak D call: TRBD1 (5 bases). Trimming removed 7 bases at V and 9 bases at J, with 13 bases between. The CDR3 has 12 amino acids. CDR1 MDHEN and CDR2 SYDVKM come from the germline V gene. The CDR3 DNA is TGTGCCAGCAACGTAGCCCAGGGGCCCCAGCATTTT. Translation: CASNVAQGPQHF.

The J gene is TRBJ2-1, the V gene TRBV19; TRBD2 matches 8 bases. Germline trimming cut 5 bases from V and 9 bases from J; bases unmatched to any gene: 15. CDR3 length: 16 residues. CDR1 and CDR2 (germline): LNHDA, SQIVND (reference sequence). Written as DNA, the CDR3 is TGTGCCAGTAGTCACGGGAGTAGCGGGGCCCTAAGTGAGCAGTTCTTC. It yields the protein CASSHGSSGALSEQFF.

This sequence joins TRBV24-1 and TRBJ2-3; D is unresolved. Deletions cut 7 bases from V and 0 bases from J, with 13 bases between. Germline CDR1 is KGHDR and CDR2 is SFDVKD. This CDR3 comprises 15 residues. CDR3 in amino acids: CATSGRTSSTDTQYF. The DNA of the CDR3 is TGTGCCACCAGCGGACGGACCTCGAGCACAGATACGCAGTATTTT.

V gene TRBV19 combines with J gene TRBJ1-5; 9 bases are shared with TRBD1. CDR1 is LNHDA and CDR2 is SQIVND in the germline V gene (reference sequence). The CDR3 covers 16 residues. J lost 2 bases, V lost 4 bases, and 6 bases had no gene match. DNA of the CDR3: TGTGCCAGTAGTACGACAGGGGGTACGGGCAATCAGCCCCAGCATTTT. Its translation is CASSTTGGTGNQPQHF.

This chain uses TRBV29-1 with TRBJ1-4; D remains unclear. Per germline, CDR1 SQVTM and CDR2 ANQGSEA. This CDR3 has 11 amino acids. The V and J ends lost 5 bases and 5 bases respectively, with 6 bases between them. CDR3 coding DNA: TGCAGCGTTATAGTAAATGAAAAACTGTTTTTT. This encodes CSVIVNEKLFF.

The V gene is TRBV11-2, the J gene TRBJ2-7; 10 bases match TRBD1. The CDR3 has 15 residues. Germline CDR1 reads SGHAT; CDR2 reads FQNNGV. V lost 3 bases, J lost 2 bases, and 4 bases stayed unmatched. CDR3 residues: CASSFLGQGTYEQYF. CDR3 in DNA: TGTGCCAGCAGCTTCCTGGGACAGGGGACCTACGAGCAGTACTTC.

The chain links TRBV6-1 to TRBJ2-6; D possibly corresponds to TRBD2 (6 bases). Germline V gene lookup returns CDR1 MNHNS and CDR2 SASEGT. The CDR3 is made up of 14 amino acids. With 8 bases removed from V and 0 bases from J, the gap between germline ends came to 8 bases. Here the CDR3 reads CASARGSGANVLTF. The CDR3 region has the DNA TGTGCCAGCGCGCGGGGCTCTGGGGCCAACGTCCTGACTTTC.

The chain joins TRBV6-1 to TRBJ1-5; 8 nucleotides align to TRBD1. Trimming took 3 bases from V and 3 from J; bases not matched to a gene: 7. The length of the CDR3 is 16 residues. The germline CDR1 and CDR2 sequences are MNHNS and SASEGT. The CDR3 reads CASSDPTGDDNQPQHF. CDR3 nucleotide sequence: TGTGCCAGCAGTGACCCGACAGGGGACGACAATCAGCCCCAGCATTTT.

V and J are TRBV2 and TRBJ1-3; TRBD1 is a possible D gene (5 bases). The CDR3 covers 13 residues. Germline V gene lookup returns CDR1 SNHLY and CDR2 FYNNEI. With 7 bases removed from V and 3 bases from J, the gap between germline ends came to 10 bases. The CDR3 region is CASKGDGGNTIYF. CDR3 nucleotide sequence: TGTGCCAGCAAAGGGGATGGTGGAAACACCATATATTTT. The whole variable domain, filled in from reference TRBV2 and TRBJ1-3, reads EPEVTQTPSHQVTQMGQEVILRCVPISNHLYFYWYRQILGQKVEFLVSFYNNEISEKSEIFDDQFSVERPDGSNFTLKIRSTKLEDSAMYFCASKGDGGNTIYFGEGSWLTVV.